What follows are 28 T cell receptor beta chains derived from one specimen sequenced in a study of T cell repertoires in cytomegalovirus infection. MiXCR, run by TCRdb on the reads, gives a single entry per CDR3 protein. The repertoire consists of roughly 600,000 distinct CDR3 sequences, with 24% occurring once and the leading ten covering 7.5% to 9%. The material sequenced was CD8+ T cells from PBMCs. Source of these receptors: a human donor in good health (CMV status not recorded). Some clones in this sample may be carry-over from other donors' samples.

V and J are TRBV6-6 and TRBJ2-5; the D call may be TRBD1 or TRBD2 (7 bases each). Trimming took off 6 bases at V and 0 bases at J, with 35 bases between the two ends. CDR1 is MNHNY, CDR2 SVGAGI, per germline (reference sequence). The CDR3 is 22 residues long. The DNA of the CDR3 is TGTGCCAGCAGCCCTCCCACCTGGACAGGAAATACCTGGGAGGGCAACCAAGAGACCCAGTACTTC. This gives the protein CASSPPTWTGNTWEGNQETQYF.

Worth noting for this clonotype: A clone one base away is much larger, so this may be a read error. The V and J genes are TRBV14 and TRBJ1-1; D is uncertain. The CDR3 loop spans 13 amino acids. Germline CDR1 SGHDN, CDR2 FVKESK. The CDR3: CASRQDWGTEAFF. CDR3 in DNA: TGTGCCAGCAGACAAGACTGGGGCACTGAAGCTTTCTTT. Based on the CDR3 plus reference TRBV14 and TRBJ1-1, the full variable domain is EAGVTQFPSHSVIEKGQTVTLRCDPISGHDNLYWYRRVMGKEIKFLLHFVKESKQDESGMPNNRFLAERTGGTYSTLKVQPAELEDSGVYFCASRQDWGTEAFFGQGTRLTVV.

This clonotype was seen just once. CDR3 sequence (DNA): TGTGCCAGCAGTGAAGCCCCGGACACGAACTATGGCTACACCTTC. It translates to CASSEAPDTNYGYTF. The chain is built from TRBV2 and TRBJ1-2, with a weak D call TRBD1 (5 bases). The CDR3 runs to 15 residues. Per germline, CDR1 SNHLY and CDR2 FYNNEI. Trimming took 0 bases from V and 2 from J, leaving 10 bases between them.

A note on this clonotype: It may be a read error: a sequence one base away is much more abundant. The genes are TRBV6-5 and TRBJ2-7; TRBD2 agrees at 7 bases. This CDR3 is 16 amino acids long. CDR1 and CDR2 from the germline V gene are MNHEY and SVGAGI. The DNA for the CDR3 is TGTGCCAACAGTTTGGGAGGGACCCTAACCTCCTACGAGCAGTACTTC. Protein: CANSLGGTLTSYEQYF.

The chain uses TRBV4-1 and TRBJ2-7; D remains ambiguous. CDR1 MGHRA and CDR2 YSYEKL come from the germline V gene. CDR3 length equals 11 residues. The V and J ends lost 5 bases and 6 bases respectively, with 8 bases between them. Here the CDR3 DNA reads TGCGCCAGCAGCACCATTGGCGAGCAGTACTTC. This gives the protein CASSTIGEQYF.

The sample holds many counts of this clonotype. The chain recombines TRBV7-9 with TRBJ2-7; D uncertain. CDR3 size: 11 residues. CDR1 and CDR2 from the germline V gene are SEHNR and FQNEAQ (reference sequence). The V and J ends lost 6 bases and 4 bases respectively, with 7 bases between them. In DNA form, the CDR3 reads TGTGCCAGCAGTCCTGGATACGAGCAGTACGTC. Residues: CASSPGYEQYV.

Points on this clonotype: A read error may explain this, as a much larger clone is one base away. CDR3 in amino acids: CSARGQGAGDTRELFF. In DNA, the CDR3 is TGCAGTGCTAGAGGACAGGGGGCGGGGGACACCAGGGAGCTGTTTTTT. V and J are TRBV20-1 and TRBJ2-2, with TRBD1 matching over 10 bases. The length of the CDR3 is 16 residues. Per the germline V gene, CDR1 is DFQATT and CDR2 is SNEGSKA (reference sequence).

The gene calls are TRBV29-1 and TRBJ2-1, with 16 bases matching TRBD2. The CDR3 is made up of 17 amino acids. CDR1 and CDR2 (germline): SQVTM, ANQGSEA. V lost 7 bases, J lost 5 bases, and 11 bases stayed unmatched. This chain's CDR3 is CSGEGLAGGPVNNEQFF. The CDR3 DNA reads as TGCAGCGGGGAGGGACTAGCGGGGGGGCCGGTCAACAATGAGCAGTTCTTC.

As to this clonotype: A much larger clone lies one base from this, so it may be a read error. The CDR3 loop reads CTSSLYPGAEQPQHF. CDR3 in DNA: TGTACCAGCAGCTTGTATCCGGGGGCGGAACAGCCCCAGCATTTT. V and J are TRBV7-6 and TRBJ1-5; tentative D call: TRBD1 (6 bases). CDR1 is SGHVS and CDR2 is FNYEAQ in the germline V gene. The CDR3 is 15 residues long.

The CDR3 here is CASSKGRYYEQYF. CDR3 sequence (DNA): TGTGCCAGCTCGAAGGGGAGGTACTACGAGCAGTACTTC. The chain joins TRBV14 to TRBJ2-7; maybe TRBD2 (6 bases). Trimming took off 8 bases at V and 3 bases at J, with 14 bases between the two ends. This CDR3 is built from 13 residues. CDR1 and CDR2 (germline): SGHDN, FVKESK. Drawing the rest from reference TRBV14 and TRBJ2-7, the complete variable domain is EAGVTQFPSHSVIEKGQTVTLRCDPISGHDNLYWYRRVMGKEIKFLLHFVKESKQDESGMPNNRFLAERTGGTYSTLKVQPAELEDSGVYFCASSKGRYYEQYFGPGTRLTVT.

In this sample, this clonotype turned up a few times. The rearrangement joins TRBV6-5 to TRBJ2-5; tentative D call: TRBD1 (6 bases). This CDR3 spans 15 amino acids. CDR1 and CDR2 from the germline V gene are MNHEY and SVGAGI. V lost 0 bases, J lost 0 bases, and 8 bases lay in between. In nucleotides, the CDR3 is TGTGCCAGCAGTTACTCGGACAGTCACCAAGAGACCCAGTACTTC. This codes for CASSYSDSHQETQYF.

In this sample, this clonotype turned up a few times. The chain links TRBV28 to TRBJ2-6; the D is unclear. The germline V and J ends were trimmed by 3 bases and 2 bases, with 5 bases remaining between them. The CDR3 is 14 amino acids. Germline CDR1 is MDHEN and CDR2 is SYDVKM. The CDR3 loop is CASSFGPGANVLTF. The CDR3, as DNA: TGTGCCAGCAGTTTCGGACCTGGGGCCAACGTCCTGACTTTC.

A word on this clonotype: Germline and junction disagree at one end, which may indicate a read error. The chain recombines TRBV28 with TRBJ2-3; D is unresolved. The germline V gene encodes CDR1 MDHEN and CDR2 SYDVKM. The CDR3 totals 11 residues. The chain's CDR3 is CTSSPADTQYF. The CDR3 DNA follows: TGTACCAGCAGCCCCGCAGATACGCAGTATTTT.

This clonotype was seen at least ten times. The gene calls are TRBV7-2 and TRBJ2-5; the D call may be TRBD1 or TRBD2 (5 bases each). Between the trimmed V and J ends, which lost 1 base and 3 bases, there was a span of 21 bases. Germline loops: CDR1 SGHTA, CDR2 FQGNSA. The CDR3 spans 18 residues. The CDR3 region has the DNA TGTGCCAGCAGCTTAGGGCGAATGGGGGTAGGGAGAGAAGAGACCCAGTACTTC. Translated: CASSLGRMGVGREETQYF.

This clonotype was counted at least ten times. The rearrangement joins TRBV28 to TRBJ2-7, with 10 bases aligning to TRBD2. The J segment lost 6 bases and the V segment lost 1 base, leaving 9 bases of the junction unmatched. Germline V gene lookup returns CDR1 MDHEN and CDR2 SYDVKM. This CDR3 has 16 residues. The CDR3 loop reads CASSLYSGGPEGEQYV. The CDR3 bases are TGTGCCAGCAGTTTATATAGCGGGGGGCCGGAAGGCGAGCAGTACGTC.

In its sample, this clonotype was seen many times. The chain combines TRBV7-2 with TRBJ2-3; TRBD2 matches 10 bases. The CDR3 is made up of 17 amino acids. Unmatched junction bases numbered 8, after V lost 5 bases and J lost 0 bases. Germline loops: CDR1 SGHTA, CDR2 FQGNSA. The DNA of the CDR3 is TGTGCCAGCAGCCAGACCCTAGCGGGGGTTAGCACAGATACGCAGTATTTT. Amino acids: CASSQTLAGVSTDTQYF.

The rearrangement links TRBV25-1 to TRBJ1-3, with a possible D match to TRBD1 (6 bases). Germline CDR1 is MGHDK and CDR2 is SYGVNS. The length of the CDR3 is 14 residues. V was shortened by 4 bases and J by 8 bases, with 15 bases between the two germline ends. The CDR3 sequence: CASSGVRGRDTIYF. The CDR3 DNA reads as TGTGCCAGCAGTGGGGTCAGGGGACGAGACACCATATATTTT.

This chain links TRBV3-1 with TRBJ1-5; TRBD1 might be the D (5 bases). Germline lookup yields CDR1 LGHDT and CDR2 YNNKEL (reference sequence). The CDR3 loop spans 17 amino acids. The V end was cut by 0 bases, the J end by 0 bases, with 12 bases between. CDR3 loop: CASSQDSRGGSNQPQHF. Here the CDR3 DNA reads TGTGCCAGCAGCCAAGACTCCCGGGGGGGTAGCAATCAGCCCCAGCATTTT.

At least ten counts were recorded for this clonotype. The chain combines TRBV4-1 with TRBJ1-2; D is perhaps TRBD1 (6 bases). The CDR3 sequence is 15 residues long. V lost 0 bases to trimming and J lost 4 bases, with 12 bases between them. Germline lookup yields CDR1 MGHRA and CDR2 YSYEKL. CDR3 protein: CASSQDGDTLYGYTF. DNA of the CDR3: TGCGCCAGCAGCCAAGATGGGGACACACTCTATGGCTACACCTTC.

V gene TRBV3-1 combines with J gene TRBJ2-6; D might be TRBD1 (6 bases). Deletions cut 0 bases from V and 0 bases from J, with 24 bases between. CDR3 length: 22 amino acids. Looked up from germline, CDR1 is LGHDT and CDR2 is YNNKEL (reference sequence). CDR3 sequence: CASSQDNYSGTSSPSGANVLTF. DNA of the CDR3: TGTGCCAGCAGCCAAGATAATTACTCGGGGACATCATCCCCCTCTGGGGCCAACGTCCTGACTTTC.

The J gene is TRBJ2-7, the V gene TRBV6-6; the D call may be TRBD1 or TRBD2 (5 bases each). Trimming took off 0 bases at V and 0 bases at J, with 18 bases between the two ends. CDR1 is MNHNY, CDR2 SVGAGI, per germline (reference sequence). The CDR3 spans 18 residues. The CDR3: CASSYSIRPGTSSYEQYV. The CDR3 DNA reads as TGTGCCAGCAGTTACTCGATACGCCCCGGGACGAGCTCCTACGAGCAGTACGTC.

J is TRBJ1-4 and V is TRBV13; possible D gene TRBD1, 5 bases. Germline assignment: CDR1 PRHDT and CDR2 FYEKMQ (reference sequence). This CDR3 has 15 residues. Trimming stripped 5 bases from V and 6 bases from J, with 16 bases between. The CDR3 reads CASSARGGIHEKLFF. CDR3 coding DNA: TGTGCCAGCAGCGCCCGTGGGGGGATTCATGAAAAACTGTTTTTT.

The chain combines TRBV5-4 with TRBJ2-2; TRBD1 agrees at 7 bases. Germline CDR1 reads SGHNT; CDR2 reads YYREEE (reference sequence). CDR3 length: 17 amino acids. With V trimmed by 4 bases and J by 0 bases, 9 bases remained unmatched. As DNA, the CDR3 is TGTGCCAGCAGCCCGGACACCGGGACAGCGAACACCGGGGAGCTGTTTTTT. Protein: CASSPDTGTANTGELFF.

This clonotype was detected many times. The chain has TRBV7-6 and TRBJ1-2, with no clear D. The germline CDR1 and CDR2 sequences are SGHVS and FNYEAQ. The ends were cut back, 5 bases at V and 2 bases at J, with 6 bases in the middle. The CDR3 is 12 amino acids. CDR3 nucleotide sequence: TGTGCCAGCAGCGACGGGAACTATGGCTACACCTTC. This gives the protein CASSDGNYGYTF.

This clonotype has a handful of counts. Its ends do not fully match the called genes, so a read error is possible. The rearrangement uses TRBV7-3 and TRBJ2-3; possibly TRBD1 for D (5 bases). Germline V lookup: CDR1 SGHTA, CDR2 FQGTGA. This CDR3 has 14 residues. The CDR3 DNA sequence: TGTGTCAGCAGCCCCCAGGGCAGCACAGATACGCAGTATTTT. Translated: CVSSPQGSTDTQYF. The variable domain in full, with the rest retrieved from reference TRBV7-3 and TRBJ2-3, is GAGVSQTPSNKVTEKGKYVELRCDPISGHTALYWYRQSLGQGPEFLIYFQGTGAADDSGLPNDRFFAVRPEGSVSTLKIQRTERGDSAVYLCVSSPQGSTDTQYFGPGTRLTVL.

The chain combines TRBV20-1 with TRBJ2-7; 8 bases map to TRBD1. This CDR3 is built from 12 residues. Germline trimming cut 5 bases from V and 3 bases from J; bases unmatched to any gene: 3. Germline loops: CDR1 DFQATT, CDR2 SNEGSKA (reference sequence). The CDR3 spells CSAGTGFYEQYF. CDR3 nucleotides: TGCAGTGCTGGGACAGGCTTCTACGAGCAGTACTTC.

This chain links TRBV28 with TRBJ2-7, with D perhaps matching TRBD1 or TRBD2 (5 bases each). The V end was cut by 6 bases, the J end by 4 bases, with 16 bases between. The germline V gene encodes CDR1 MDHEN and CDR2 SYDVKM. This CDR3 region has 14 residues. The CDR3 DNA reads as TGTGCCAGCAGCATCTCCGGGACGGATTACGAGCAGTACGTC. It translates to CASSISGTDYEQYV.

This clonotype has only a few counts. This chain connects TRBV13 to TRBJ2-7; TRBD1 matches 7 bases. Germline CDR1 is PRHDT and CDR2 is FYEKMQ (reference sequence). This CDR3 is 14 amino acids long. Germline trimming cut 5 bases from V and 4 bases from J; bases unmatched to any gene: 8. This chain's CDR3 is CASSLHRGLYEQYF. CDR3 in DNA: TGTGCCAGCAGCCTCCACAGGGGCTTATACGAGCAGTACTTC. Filled out from reference TRBV13 and TRBJ2-7, the complete variable domain reads AAGVIQSPRHLIKEKRETATLKCYPIPRHDTVYWYQQGPGQDPQFLISFYEKMQSDKGSIPDRFSAQQFSDYHSELNMSSLELGDSALYFCASSLHRGLYEQYFGPGTRLTVT.